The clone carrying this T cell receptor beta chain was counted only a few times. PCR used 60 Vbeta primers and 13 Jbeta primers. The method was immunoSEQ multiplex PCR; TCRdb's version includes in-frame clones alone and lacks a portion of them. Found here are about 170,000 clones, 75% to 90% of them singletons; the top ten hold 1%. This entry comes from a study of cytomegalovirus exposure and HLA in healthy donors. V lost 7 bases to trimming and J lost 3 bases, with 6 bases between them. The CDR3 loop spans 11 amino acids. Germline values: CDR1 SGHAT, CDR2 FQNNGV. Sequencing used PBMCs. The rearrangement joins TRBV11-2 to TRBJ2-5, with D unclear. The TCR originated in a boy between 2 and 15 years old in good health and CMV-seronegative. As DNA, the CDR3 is TGTGCCAGCACCGTTAAAGAGACCCAGTACTTC. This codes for CASTVKETQYF.